This TCR beta chain was identified during a study of response to subunit inactivated influenza vaccine. CDR3 size: 15 residues. The V end lost 4 bases, the J end lost 2 bases, and 13 bases lay between the germline ends. TCRdb reanalysed the RT-PCR reads using MiXCR and keeps one entry per CDR3 protein. The data show roughly 650,000 distinct CDR3 sequences, with 15% to 18% seen just once and about 9.9% held by the top ten. The study, taken as a whole, reports: Researchers suggested that each seasonal influenza vaccination recruits few new T cells.

This clonotype has just a few counts. Its antigen is undetermined. Source: PBMCs from blood, taken about 13 days after vaccination. The source is a man aged 50-59 years who received an inactivated influenza vaccine. The J gene is TRBJ2-3, the V gene TRBV12-3 or TRBV12-4; D perhaps matches TRBD2 (6 bases). The DNA of the CDR3 is TGTGCCAGCAGTTCCACCGGGGGATACACAGATACGCAGTATTTT. Translating gives CASSSTGGYTDTQYF.